Listed below are T cell receptor beta chains from one sample, sequenced in a study of blood T cell repertoires in COVID-19. Produced via immunoSEQ multiplex PCR; TCRdb's table is partial and in-frame only. The sample contains some 200,000 clones, roughly nine tenths of which appear only once. The sample comprised peripheral blood. These receptors all stem from a man in his 60s with active or convalescent COVID-19. The CDR3 runs from the conserved cysteine through the conserved F or W. A D gene is named only where the DNA matches it firmly. Not every row has a clone size; where given, it reads once, few, many or a size class.

clone size	D gene	V gene	J gene	CDR3 DNA	CDR3 protein
NA	NA	TRBV12-3/TRBV12-4	TRBJ2-5	TGTGCCAGCAGTGGCTTCCAAGAGACCCAGTACTTC	CASSGFQETQYF
NA	NA	TRBV11-2	TRBJ1-1	TGTGCCAGCACTACTCAGTCGGGATATAGTGAAGCTTTCTTT	CASTTQSGYSEAFF
NA	TRBD1	TRBV5-1	TRBJ1-2	TGCGCCAGCAGCTCAACAGGGGTCTATGGCTACACCTTC	CASSSTGVYGYTF
NA	TRBD1	TRBV4-2	TRBJ1-2	TGTGCCAGCAGCCAAGATCCAGGACAGGGGGCGGAGGGCTACACCTTC	CASSQDPGQGAEGYTF
few	NA	TRBV27	TRBJ1-5	TGTGCCACCCTGCGATCCCAGCATTTT	CATLRSQHF
NA	NA	TRBV2	TRBJ1-2	TGTGCCAGCAGTGAAATGGCTTATGGCTACACCTTC	CASSEMAYGYTF
few	NA	TRBV21-1	TRBJ1-3	TGTGCCAGCAGCAAGGGGGCAAGTGGAAACACCATATATTTT	CASSKGASGNTIYF
NA	TRBD1	TRBV9	TRBJ2-5	TGTGCCAGCAGCGGGCGACAGGGGTTTATGGAGACCCAGTACTTC	CASSGRQGFMETQYF
NA	TRBD1	TRBV12-3/TRBV12-4	TRBJ1-1	TGTGCCAGCAGCCGCCGGGACAGGGTTCTCTTT	CASSRRDRVLF
NA	NA	TRBV11-2	TRBJ1-6	TGTGCCAGCAGCTTCGGAGACAGTAATTCACCCCTCCACTTT	CASSFGDSNSPLHF
NA	NA	TRBV28	TRBJ2-7	TGTGCCAGCATAAGAGGGCGCGGCTCCTACGAGCAGTACTTC	CASIRGRGSYEQYF
NA	NA	TRBV7-2	TRBJ2-1	TGTGCCAGCAGCTTAGGACAGCACTGGACAGTGTTCTTC	CASSLGQHWTVFF
NA	NA	TRBV18	TRBJ2-4	TGTGCCAGCTCACCACAACTTGGCCAACAGGGCAAAAACATTCAGTACTTC	CASSPQLGQQGKNIQYF
NA	NA	TRBV12-2	TRBJ2-2	TGTGCAAGTCGCTTAATTCCTTCGGGAGGGGGATCGGTCGGGGAGCTGTTTTTT	CASRLIPSGGGSVGELFF
NA	NA	TRBV15	TRBJ1-2	TGTGCCACCAGCAGATCCTACGGACGGACAGTCTATGGCTACACCTTC	CATSRSYGRTVYGYTF
NA	TRBD1	TRBV25-1	TRBJ2-1	TGTGCCAGCAGTGAGGACAGGAATTACAATGAGCAGTTCTTC	CASSEDRNYNEQFF
NA	TRBD1	TRBV11-2	TRBJ2-5	TGTGCCAGCAGCTTGGACAGGGAAGAGACCCAGTACTTC	CASSLDREETQYF
once	TRBD2	TRBV7-3	TRBJ2-3	TGTGCCAGCAGCCCCAGCGGGGGCGTAGCCTATACGCAGTATTTT	CASSPSGGVAYTQYF
NA	TRBD1	TRBV24-1	TRBJ2-3	TGTGCCACCAGTGGGACAGGGACCCAGAATACGCAGTATTTT	CATSGTGTQNTQYF
NA	NA	TRBV6-1	TRBJ2-2	TGTGCCAGCAGTGAAGTAGGGACATGGAGCGGGGAGCTGTTTTTT	CASSEVGTWSGELFF
NA	NA	TRBV5-5	TRBJ1-3	TGTGCCAGCAGCTTGATAACAGGGAGGGATATATCGGGAAACACCATATATTTT	CASSLITGRDISGNTIYF
NA	TRBD1	TRBV30	TRBJ1-1	TGTGCCTGGACCATAGGAGACAGGGCAGGCACTGAAGCTTTCTTT	CAWTIGDRAGTEAFF
NA	TRBD2	TRBV2	TRBJ2-1	TGTGCCAGCAGTTCGGGGGGAGGTTTTTGGGATGAGCAGTTCTTC	CASSSGGGFWDEQFF
NA	NA	TRBV4-1	TRBJ2-3	TGCGCCAGCAGCCAAGGGGGCAGGGGCACAGATACGCAGTATTTT	CASSQGGRGTDTQYF
NA	NA	TRBV7-7	TRBJ2-7	TGTGCCAGCAGCTTAGCAAGGGAGAACGAGCAGTACTTC	CASSLARENEQYF
NA	TRBD1	TRBV7-3	TRBJ2-7	TGTGCCAGCAGCCCAGGACAGGGTGTCTCCTACGAGCAGTACTTC	CASSPGQGVSYEQYF
NA	TRBD2	TRBV3-1/TRBV3-2	TRBJ2-3	TGTGCCAGCAGCTCCGGGACTAAATCTACAGATACGCAGTATTTT	CASSSGTKSTDTQYF
NA	TRBD1	TRBV5-1	TRBJ2-7	TGCGCCAGCAGCTTGGAACCCCAGGGGGCGAGCTACGAGCAGTACTTC	CASSLEPQGASYEQYF
few	TRBD1	TRBV5-1	TRBJ2-3	TGCGCCAGCAGCCCGACAGGGTCCGATACGCAGTATTTT	CASSPTGSDTQYF
once	NA	TRBV25-1	TRBJ2-7	TGTGCCAGCAGTGAATTTAACAGGCACTACGAGCAGTACTTC	CASSEFNRHYEQYF
NA	TRBD1	TRBV18	TRBJ1-2	TGTGCCAGCTCACCGACAGGGGATGGCTACACCTTC	CASSPTGDGYTF
few	TRBD1	TRBV5-6	TRBJ1-1	TGTGCCAGCGACAGGGGGCCGAACACTGAAGCTTTCTTT	CASDRGPNTEAFF
NA	NA	TRBV5-1	TRBJ1-6	TGCGCCAGCAGCTTGGTGGGGGCAGGGAATTCACCCCTCCACTTT	CASSLVGAGNSPLHF
once	NA	TRBV11-2	TRBJ2-5	TGTGCCAGCAGCTTAGATAGAGGCGAGACCCAGTACTTC	CASSLDRGETQYF
NA	NA	TRBV14	TRBJ1-3	TGTGCCAGCAGCCCCCGGACAGTTACCTTTATCTCTGGAAACACCATATATTTT	CASSPRTVTFISGNTIYF
NA	TRBD1	TRBV7-6	TRBJ1-5	TGTGCCAGCAGCTTAGAAGCCGGGACAGACGTGTATAGCAATCAGCCCCAGCATTTT	CASSLEAGTDVYSNQPQHF
NA	TRBD2	TRBV5-1	TRBJ2-5	TGCGCCAGCAGCTTGGTCGCGGGGGGCGGGGAGACCCAGTACTTC	CASSLVAGGGETQYF
NA	NA	TRBV29-1	TRBJ1-2	TGCAGCGTTGAATGGGTTCTGGGGAGTGGTGGCTACACCTTC	CSVEWVLGSGGYTF
NA	NA	TRBV6-5	TRBJ2-2	TGTGCCAGCAGTTACAGCGGGCTCGCGAACACCGGGGAGCTGTTTTTT	CASSYSGLANTGELFF
NA	NA	TRBV5-1	TRBJ1-6	TGCGCCAGCAGCCAGGGTTCAGGTGGCTTGGAATCACCCCTCCACTTT	CASSQGSGGLESPLHF
NA	NA	TRBV5-1	TRBJ2-7	TGCGCCAGCAGCCCCTTAATGGGGGCGCGGAACGAGCAGTACTTC	CASSPLMGARNEQYF
once	NA	TRBV7-2	TRBJ2-5	TGTGCCAGCAGTCCACAAGAGACCCAGTACTTC	CASSPQETQYF
NA	NA	TRBV2	TRBJ2-5	TGTGCCAGCAGCGCCCCCGGCGCCGCCGGGGTGTCCCAGTACTTC	CASSAPGAAGVSQYF
NA	NA	TRBV7-2	TRBJ2-7	TGTGCCAGCAGTCCGGAGGTGTTCGAGCAGTACTTC	CASSPEVFEQYF
NA	NA	TRBV6-1	TRBJ1-5	TGTGCCAGCAGTGAAGCTGGAGGGGATAATCAGCCCCAGCATTTT	CASSEAGGDNQPQHF
NA	TRBD2	TRBV5-4	TRBJ2-2	TGTGCCAGCAGCTTGGGTAGCGGGGGGGTGAACACCGGGGAGCTGTTTTTT	CASSLGSGGVNTGELFF
few	TRBD2	TRBV11-3	TRBJ2-3	TGTGCCAGCAGCTTAGCCGGGGGGTTCACAGATACGCAGTATTTT	CASSLAGGFTDTQYF
NA	NA	TRBV6-5	TRBJ2-7	TGTGCCAGCAGTTCCGCCGGGTCCCAAGGGGTCGAGCAGTACTTC	CASSSAGSQGVEQYF
NA	NA	TRBV23-1	TRBJ1-5	TGCGCCAGCAGTCATCCCTTCGGGCAGGAGGGCAATCAGCCCCAGCATTTT	CASSHPFGQEGNQPQHF
NA	TRBD1	TRBV11-2	TRBJ1-2	TGTGCCAGCAGCAATACTGACAGGGGGAGAGGCTACACCTTC	CASSNTDRGRGYTF
NA	TRBD2	TRBV12-3/TRBV12-4	TRBJ2-1	TGTGCCAGCAGTCCCCTTGGACTAGCGGGGTTCTTC	CASSPLGLAGFF